The subject of this entry is one T cell receptor beta chain. It is likely a read error, because the conserved phenylalanine at the end of the CDR3 is missing. These data originate in a study of CD8+CD57+ T cells in acquired aplastic anemia. The overall study: In CD4+ cells, healthy donors produced an average of around 10 million reads.

V was clipped by 7 bases and J by 4 bases, with 7 bases between them. CDR1 LGHNT and CDR2 FRNRAP come from the germline V gene. This CDR3 is built from 11 residues. Genomic DNA, the template, was used for profiling of the TCR beta VDJ and CDR3. TCRdb passed the reads through MiXCR, listing each CDR3 protein once. The data show some 190,000 distinct CDR3 sequences, about half seen once. The sequenced sample consisted of sorted CD4+, CD8+, or CD8+CD57+ T cells (not recorded which) from PBMCs. This chain joins TRBV12-5 and TRBJ2-5, with no clear D. The sequence was collected from a human donor in good health. This chain's CDR3 is CASALRETQYS. CDR3 DNA: TGTGCTAGTGCCCTAAGAGAGACCCAGTACTCC.